This T cell receptor (beta chain) stems from a study of cytomegalovirus exposure and HLA in healthy donors (dated by TCRdb to about 2017). As for the study more broadly: According to a later analysis, one platform produced both the 120 validation repertoires and the 550 to 800 repertoires of the first cohort. The study combined high-throughput TCR immunosequencing, statistical association of individual TCRs with disease status, and machine learning to predict cytomegalovirus infection status. In addition to the first cohort of roughly 670 subjects, a separate validation cohort of approximately 120 different subjects was used. The aim of the study was to test whether cataloging public T cell receptors could identify signatures of past pathogen exposure. Broader findings and caveats from the paper: While some public TCRs were present in many individuals, most TCR sequences turned up only very rarely across donors. A few of the identified cytomegalovirus-associated TCR beta chains were confirmed in vitro to be specific for cytomegalovirus antigens. The authors suggested that the approach could potentially be extended to other disease states and immunological phenotypes. All 120 or so repertoires were used to score co-occurrence in the validation cohort in a later analysis, because that analysis had no HLA typing for the cohort. Cytomegalovirus status was reported to be diagnosed by the classifier with high specificity and sensitivity in both the original and validation cohorts. A later analysis found that TCRs clustered in the first cohort also tended to co-occur in the roughly 120 validation repertoires, with 94% of cluster scores above 0. The study gave a list of 150 to 200 TCR beta chains associated with cytomegalovirus.

A word on this clone: Its cognate antigen has yet to be identified. No qualities accompany the bases; no much larger clone lies one base away.

Library prep was done by the immunoSEQ multiplex PCR assay. The source study handled its data this way. To diagnose cytomegalovirus status from the catalog of TCR beta chain sequences, a statistical classification framework was built. Held by TCRdb, this immuneACCESS table contains in-frame sequences only and omits some clones. Under half of the omission traces to an unresolved V gene where checked; the cause of the rest is unknown. Clonal size and the V and J genes are those of that table, whereas D and trimming came from the DNA. This sample comprises under 200,000 clones, 86% of them detected only once. 2% to 2.5% of the sample is taken by the ten largest. CDR1 is given as WNHNN and CDR2 as SYGVQD, both from the germline V gene (reference sequence). V loses 0 bases, J loses 3 bases, and the germline ends lie 14 bases apart. The CDR3 numbers 16 residues from cysteine through phenylalanine. The entry retains the CDR3 DNA only, 48 bases that are in frame from base 1.

Donors formed part of the validation cohort, which comprised 120 subjects and was distinct from the first cohort of 690 or so subjects. Sequencing was performed on PBMCs. The sequence was collected from a woman aged 18-29 years in good health and CMV-seronegative. Recombination joined TRBV10-1 with TRBJ1-1, with the identity of the D gene unclear. Here the CDR3 is given as CASSESRPGRDTEAFF. The sequence in DNA is TGCGCCAGCAGTGAGTCGAGGCCGGGGAGGGACACTGAAGCTTTCTTT.